This entry lists 13 T cell receptor beta chains sequenced from one sample in a study of blood T cell repertoires in COVID-19. Only in-frame clones appear in the TCRdb table, and some are missing; sequencing was by immunoSEQ multiplex PCR. The sample consists of 90,000 or so clones, about nine tenths of them appearing once. Sequencing was performed on peripheral blood. These receptors originate from a woman between 65 and 79 years old with acute or convalescent COVID-19.

CDR3 amino acids: CASSDGGGRGNEKLFF. As DNA, the CDR3 is TGTGCCAGCAGCGATGGAGGTGGCAGGGGTAATGAAAAACTGTTTTTT. V gene TRBV5-4 combines with J gene TRBJ1-4, with a weak D call TRBD1 (6 bases). CDR3 length: 16 residues. Looked up from germline, CDR1 is SGHNT and CDR2 is YYREEE (reference sequence). The V end was cut by 4 bases, the J end by 4 bases, with 17 bases between.

The V call is TRBV6-4, the J call TRBJ2-3; possibly TRBD1 for D (6 bases). The V gene's germline CDR1 is MRHNA and CDR2 SNTAGT. The V gene lost 2 bases and the J gene lost 2 bases, with 8 bases spanning the gap. The CDR3 loop spans 14 amino acids. CDR3 residues: CASSDLGATDTQYF. CDR3 DNA sequence: TGTGCCAGCAGTGACCTGGGGGCCACAGATACGCAGTATTTT.

This rearrangement joins TRBV28 to TRBJ1-5, with D perhaps matching TRBD1 (5 bases). The CDR3 runs 16 residues. Germline V gene data show CDR1 as MDHEN and CDR2 as SYDVKM. The ends were cut back, 7 bases at V and 0 bases at J, with 16 bases in the middle. The CDR3 loop is CASTSGGGISNQPQHF. The CDR3 DNA sequence: TGTGCCAGCACCTCGGGGGGAGGGATTAGCAATCAGCCCCAGCATTTT.

The chain uses TRBV5-6 and TRBJ1-4, with D tentatively TRBD1 (6 bases). The CDR3 length is 16 residues. V gave up 4 bases and J gave up 0 bases, with 13 bases separating them. Germline V lookup: CDR1 SGHDT, CDR2 YYEEEE. CDR3 nucleotides: TGTGCCAGCAGCCCTCCGGGACAAGCAACTAATGAAAAACTGTTTTTT. As protein: CASSPPGQATNEKLFF.

This sequence joins TRBV5-6 and TRBJ2-4; the D gene is possibly TRBD1 (5 bases). Per germline, CDR1 SGHDT and CDR2 YYEEEE. V lost 4 bases and J 1 base, leaving 6 bases between the germline ends. The CDR3 is made up of 13 amino acids. The CDR3 loop is CASSPGAKNIQYF. The CDR3 nucleotides read TGTGCCAGCAGCCCAGGGGCCAAAAACATTCAGTACTTC.

CDR3 bases: TGCGCCAGCAGCCAAGATATAGGGGAATTCTCCTATAATTCACCCCTCCACTTT. Protein sequence: CASSQDIGEFSYNSPLHF. The rearrangement links TRBV4-1 to TRBJ1-6, with D possibly being TRBD1 (5 bases). The CDR3 has 18 amino acids. Germline V CDR1 and CDR2: MGHRA, YSYEKL. V lost 0 bases and J 0 bases, leaving 12 bases between the germline ends.

This clone has more than one count but fewer than ten. The genes are TRBV11-3 and TRBJ2-2; 8 bases map to TRBD1. The ends lost 5 bases at V and 3 bases at J; junction bases unmatched: 2. CDR3 length equals 14 residues. Germline V gene lookup returns CDR1 SGHNT and CDR2 YENEEA. In DNA form, the CDR3 reads TGTGCCAGCAGCCGGACAGGGTACACCGGGGAGCTGTTTTTT. It encodes CASSRTGYTGELFF.

The chain links TRBV5-1 to TRBJ2-5, with D tentatively TRBD2 (6 bases). V was trimmed by 2 bases and J by 4 bases, leaving 15 bases between them. CDR1 is SGHRS and CDR2 is YFSETQ in the germline V gene. The CDR3 runs to 15 residues. The DNA for the CDR3 is TGCGCCAGCAGCTTCCTCCGGGAGCGAGGAGAGACCCAGTACTTC. Its protein is CASSFLRERGETQYF.

This rearrangement joins TRBV30 to TRBJ2-5; a weak D match, TRBD1 (5 bases). Deletions cut 2 bases from V and 7 bases from J, with 11 bases between. In germline, CDR1 is GTSNPN, CDR2 SVGIG (reference sequence). This CDR3 comprises 12 residues. The CDR3 DNA sequence: TGTGCCTGGAGTTTGACAGTGGGGACCCAGTACTTC. Its translation: CAWSLTVGTQYF.

The gene calls are TRBV28 and TRBJ1-5, with D possibly being TRBD1 (6 bases). V lost 6 bases and J lost 4, with 10 bases in between. The CDR3 has 13 residues. Germline V lookup: CDR1 MDHEN, CDR2 SYDVKM. The CDR3 DNA reads as TGTGCCAGCAGACTAAGGGGGAATCAGCCCCAGCATTTT. It translates to CASRLRGNQPQHF. Based on the CDR3 plus reference TRBV28 and TRBJ1-5, the full variable domain is DVKVTQSSRYLVKRTGEKVFLECVQDMDHENMFWYRQDPGLGLRLIYFSYDVKMKEKGDIPEGYSVSREKKERFSLILESASTNQTSMYLCASRLRGNQPQHFGDGTRLSIL.

V is TRBV2 and J is TRBJ1-5; 10 bases line up with TRBD1. CDR1 and CDR2 from the germline V gene are SNHLY and FYNNEI. Trimming removed 6 bases from V and 6 bases from J; junction bases left unmatched: 8. This CDR3 has 15 amino acids. The CDR3 reads CASRAGTGAGQPQHF. For the CDR3, the DNA is TGTGCCAGCAGGGCCGGGACAGGGGCGGGTCAGCCCCAGCATTTT.

The chain has TRBV5-6 and TRBJ2-2; 12 bases agree with TRBD1. The CDR3 length is 17 residues. CDR1 SGHDT and CDR2 YYEEEE come from the germline V gene. The V segment lost 1 base and the J segment 5 bases; nucleotides outside the gene matches: 6. The CDR3 coding sequence is TGTGCCAGCAGCTTGTTTGGGACAGGGGGCCGGACCGGGGAGCTGTTTTTT. Protein: CASSLFGTGGRTGELFF. Filled out from reference TRBV5-6 and TRBJ2-2, the complete variable domain reads DAGVTQSPTHLIKTRGQQVTLRCSPKSGHDTVSWYQQALGQGPQFIFQYYEEEERQRGNFPDRFSGHQFPNYSSELNVNALLLGDSALYLCASSLFGTGGRTGELFFGEGSRLTVL.

The chain is built from TRBV27 and TRBJ2-7, with TRBD2 identical over 12 bases. Germline loops: CDR1 MNHEY, CDR2 SMNVEV (reference sequence). With V trimmed by 4 bases and J by 3 bases, 7 bases remained unmatched. The CDR3 is made up of 16 amino acids. The CDR3 DNA is TGTGCCAGCAGTTCTGCACTAGCGGGAGGTATCTACGAGCAGTACTTC. Encoded protein: CASSSALAGGIYEQYF.